The source of this T cell receptor (beta chain) is a study of radiotherapy plus CTLA-4 blockade in lung cancer. Study-level information: Among all patients, 18% showed objective responses, while 30% to 35% had disease control. Notes on the study in general: Tumor-derived TCR clones expanded in blood after radiotherapy plus ipilimumab.

This clone is a singleton in its sample. Its antigen is currently unknown. V gave up 1 base and J gave up 6 bases, with 9 bases separating them. The CDR3 runs 14 residues. Germline CDR1 and CDR2: SGHNT and YENEEA. Some clones are missing from TCRdb's copy, which holds only in-frame ones; the method was immunoSEQ multiplex PCR. The repertoire holds about 78,000 clones, 70% to 90% seen once, with approximately 1.9% in the top ten. CTLA-4 blockade with ipilimumab, together with focal radiation, was given to patients with chemo-refractory metastatic non-small-cell lung cancer. This chain joins TRBV11-3 and TRBJ2-2; maybe TRBD2 (5 bases). The sequence was collected from a human donor with non-small cell lung cancer who had a partial response to radiotherapy plus ipilimumab. Material: peripheral blood, obtained from a patient treated with radiotherapy plus ipilimumab. CDR3 sequence (DNA): TGTGCCAGCAGCTTAGTCGGGGTGGCCGGGGAGCTGTTTTTT. This codes for CASSLVGVAGELFF.